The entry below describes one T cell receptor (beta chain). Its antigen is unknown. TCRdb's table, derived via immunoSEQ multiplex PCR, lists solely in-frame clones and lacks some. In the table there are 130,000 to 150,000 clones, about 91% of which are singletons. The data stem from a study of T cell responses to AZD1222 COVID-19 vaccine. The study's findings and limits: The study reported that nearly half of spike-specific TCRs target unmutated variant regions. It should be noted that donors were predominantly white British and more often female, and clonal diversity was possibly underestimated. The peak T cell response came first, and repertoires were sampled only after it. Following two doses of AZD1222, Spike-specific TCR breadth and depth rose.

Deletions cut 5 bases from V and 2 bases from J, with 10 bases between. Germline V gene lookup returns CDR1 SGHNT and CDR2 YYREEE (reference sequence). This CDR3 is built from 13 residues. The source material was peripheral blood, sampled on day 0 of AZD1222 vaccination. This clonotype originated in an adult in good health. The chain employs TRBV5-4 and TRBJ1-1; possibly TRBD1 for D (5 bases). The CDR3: CASSTDSNTEAFF. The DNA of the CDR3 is TGTGCCAGCAGTACCGACAGCAACACTGAAGCTTTCTTT.